This note documents a single T cell receptor beta chain sequence. The antigen is unknown. The assay was immunoSEQ multiplex PCR, and TCRdb's table has in-frame clones only and misses some. The table has around 86,000 clones, roughly four fifths seen once. The CDR3 runs to 15 residues. Per the germline V gene, CDR1 is SGHRS and CDR2 is YFSETQ. Trimming removed 1 base from V and 5 bases from J, with 15 bases in between. This sample was taken from a study of radiotherapy plus CTLA-4 blockade in lung cancer. Study-level results: It was early blood T cell clone dynamics, with interferon-beta, that reportedly best predicted response.

The sequence was obtained from a human donor with non-small cell lung cancer who had stable disease on radiotherapy plus ipilimumab. V gene TRBV5-1 combines with J gene TRBJ1-2, with D possibly TRBD1 on 6 matching bases. The specimen was peripheral blood, collected from a patient treated with radiotherapy plus ipilimumab. CDR3: CASSLTPDRMYGYTF. The CDR3, as DNA: TGCGCCAGCAGCTTGACCCCCGACAGGATGTATGGCTACACCTTC.